The 13 T cell receptor beta chains listed next were all sequenced from one sample in a study of T cell changes during pregnancy in multiple sclerosis. Clones were read by immunoSEQ multiplex PCR, and TCRdb kept only the in-frame ones, dropping some. The top ten hold about 17% of the sample, which has some 3,400 clones, around 86% seen once. Material: CD8+ T cells from peripheral blood mononuclear cells, obtained in the first trimester of pregnancy. Receptor source: a female donor in good health, enrolled as a control in a pregnancy study.

The chain couples TRBV5-6 to TRBJ2-1, with 9 bases matching TRBD2. V lost 4 bases and J lost 4; bases outside the gene matches: 3. Germline CDR1 is SGHDT and CDR2 is YYEEEE. The CDR3 sequence is 14 residues long. The CDR3, as DNA: TGTGCCAGCAGCCCGACTAGCGGATACAATGAGCAGTTCTTC. Residues: CASSPTSGYNEQFF.

This clone is a singleton in its sample. The chain recombines TRBV2 with TRBJ2-7, with TRBD2 identical over 14 bases. The CDR3 is made up of 20 amino acids. Germline lookup yields CDR1 SNHLY and CDR2 FYNNEI. V lost 6 bases, J lost 6 bases, and 22 bases stayed unmatched. This chain's CDR3 is CASSGGTGFGLAGGRFEQYF. The CDR3 nucleotides read TGTGCCAGCAGCGGGGGGACAGGGTTTGGACTAGCGGGAGGCCGCTTCGAGCAGTACTTC.

This sequence joins TRBV5-1 and TRBJ2-5, with D hard to call. V shed 3 bases and J shed 2 bases, with 2 bases lying between them. Looked up from germline, CDR1 is SGHRS and CDR2 is YFSETQ. This CDR3 has 11 residues. DNA of the CDR3: TGCGCCAGCAGCTCTCAAGAGACCCAGTACTTC. Amino acids: CASSSQETQYF.

A remark on this clone: An end of the junction does not agree with germline; a read error may underlie this. The V and J genes are TRBV27 and TRBJ1-3; 11 bases agree with TRBD1. Per the germline V gene, CDR1 is MNHEY and CDR2 is SMNVEV (reference sequence). CDR3 size: 14 residues. The CDR3 nucleotides read TGTGCCAGCAGTTCCGGGACAGGGGGAACCACCATATATTTT. Translated: CASSSGTGGTTIYF.

This clone was found once. The V and J genes are TRBV15 and TRBJ2-3; D unclear. Trimming took off 0 bases at V and 2 bases at J, with 9 bases between the two ends. This CDR3 has 15 amino acids. Germline V gene lookup returns CDR1 LNHNV and CDR2 YYDKDF (reference sequence). CDR3 loop: CATSRDRSSTDTQYF. CDR3 nucleotide sequence: TGTGCCACCAGCAGAGATCGTTCCTCCACAGATACGCAGTATTTT.

This clone appeared once. The chain links TRBV6-5 to TRBJ2-7; 11 bases are shared with TRBD2. Germline values: CDR1 MNHEY, CDR2 SVGAGI. J lost 6 bases, V lost 6 bases, and 7 bases had no gene match. The length of the CDR3 is 14 residues. This chain's CDR3 is CASSGTSGIGEQYF. The CDR3 nucleotides read TGTGCCAGCAGCGGGACTAGCGGAATTGGCGAGCAGTACTTC.

The V gene is TRBV4-2, the J gene TRBJ2-7; TRBD2 is a possible D gene (5 bases). This CDR3 region has 12 residues. The V gene's germline CDR1 is LGHNA and CDR2 YNFKEQ. V dropped 4 bases and J dropped 6 bases, with 10 bases sitting between them. CDR3 nucleotide sequence: TGTGCCAGCAGCCTTCTCGCGGGCGAGCAGTACTTC. Translating it yields CASSLLAGEQYF.

This clone was recorded a few times. V and J are TRBV5-1 and TRBJ1-1; possibly TRBD1 for D (6 bases). The CDR3 loop spans 15 amino acids. Germline V lookup: CDR1 SGHRS, CDR2 YFSETQ. V was pared by 4 bases and J by 1 base, with 14 bases between. In DNA, the CDR3 is TGCGCCAGCAGCCTGGGGGCCTCGTGGAACACTGAAGCTTTCTTT. Amino acid sequence: CASSLGASWNTEAFF. Variable domain in full (rest from reference TRBV5-1 and TRBJ1-1): KAGVTQTPRYLIKTRGQQVTLSCSPISGHRSVSWYQQTPGQGLQFLFEYFSETQRNKGNFPGRFSGRQFSNSRSEMNVSTLELGDSALYLCASSLGASWNTEAFFGQGTRLTVV.

The rearrangement joins TRBV19 to TRBJ2-2, with 7 nucleotides matching TRBD1. J was trimmed by 6 bases and V by 5 bases; bases with no gene match: 9. The CDR3 is 15 residues long. Germline loops: CDR1 LNHDA, CDR2 SQIVND (reference sequence). The CDR3: CASSPLRGPAGELFF. CDR3 sequence (DNA): TGTGCCAGTAGTCCTCTGAGGGGGCCCGCCGGGGAGCTGTTTTTT.

Only a few counts were recorded for this clone. The chain links TRBV6-4 to TRBJ2-3; D is perhaps TRBD2 (6 bases). CDR1 is MRHNA, CDR2 SNTAGT, per germline. Trimming took 2 bases from V and 4 from J, leaving 7 bases between them. This CDR3 has 13 amino acids. The CDR3 DNA follows: TGTGCCAGCAGTGACGGGGAGGCAGATACGCAGTATTTT. Amino acids: CASSDGEADTQYF.

The chain joins TRBV6-5 to TRBJ1-5, with D unclear. The germline V gene encodes CDR1 MNHEY and CDR2 SVGAGI. This CDR3 comprises 13 residues. V was clipped by 5 bases and J by 1 base, with 6 bases between them. CDR3 coding DNA: TGTGCCAGCAGTCCCGGGAGCAATCAGCCCCAGCATTTT. Amino acid sequence: CASSPGSNQPQHF.

The rearrangement links TRBV25-1 to TRBJ1-1; D is possibly TRBD1 (5 bases). This CDR3 region has 16 residues. V was trimmed by 6 bases and J by 5 bases, leaving 22 bases between them. Germline CDR1 is MGHDK and CDR2 is SYGVNS. The DNA for the CDR3 is TGTGCCAGCAGCGCGGTGGTGGGGTGGGGGAGGACTGAAGCTTTCTTT. Protein: CASSAVVGWGRTEAFF.

The chain links TRBV6-5 to TRBJ2-4; 12 bases are shared with TRBD2. The germline gives CDR1 MNHEY, CDR2 SVGAGI. The CDR3 sequence is 16 residues long. Trimming at V came to 4 bases and at J to 3 bases, leaving 4 bases not matched to a gene. CDR3 amino acids: CASSSRLAGVKNIQYF. The CDR3 nucleotides read TGTGCCAGCAGTTCACGACTAGCGGGAGTCAAAAACATTCAGTACTTC.